This is a list of T cell receptor beta chains from one sample in a study of cytomegalovirus exposure and HLA in healthy donors. TCRdb's copy holds only in-frame clones and misses some; the assay was immunoSEQ multiplex PCR. The profile shows some 100,000 clones, 60% to 80% of them singletons. The sample was PBMCs. These receptors all stem from a woman aged 45-65 years in good health and CMV-seropositive. Each CDR3 is given with its conserved first and last residue. A D gene is named only where the DNA matches it firmly. Where a row states a size, it is once, few, many or the class of an expanded clone; other rows omit it.

>-|TRBV5-4|TRBJ2-1|TRBD2
CASSSGLDYNEQFF
TGTGCCAGCAGCTCCGGACTAGATTACAATGAGCAGTTCTTC
>-|TRBV15|TRBJ1-3|-
CATKQPRAAGNTIYF
TGTGCCACCAAGCAGCCCAGGGCTGCTGGAAACACCATATATTTT
>-|TRBV15|TRBJ1-1|TRBD1
CATSRERRAQGGDTEAFF
TGTGCCACCAGCAGAGAACGTCGAGCACAGGGGGGGGACACTGAAGCTTTCTTT
>few|TRBV6-1|TRBJ2-1|-
CASSETGDPSSSSYNEQFF
TGTGCCAGCAGTGAAACGGGGGATCCGTCTTCGAGCTCCTACAATGAGCAGTTCTTC
>-|TRBV19|TRBJ1-1|-
CASSTGGVGAFF
TGTGCCAGTAGTACCGGGGGGGTGGGGGCTTTCTTT
>-|TRBV28|TRBJ2-7|TRBD1
CASSFRVRMTGSEQYF
TGTGCCAGCAGTTTCCGGGTACGAATGACAGGGAGCGAGCAGTACTTC
>-|TRBV27|TRBJ2-7|-
CASSFPRSSYEQYF
TGTGCCAGCAGTTTCCCTAGGAGCTCCTACGAGCAGTACTTC
>once|TRBV9|TRBJ1-2|-
CASSPAPTVNAYGYTF
TGTGCCAGCAGCCCCGCACCGACAGTGAATGCATATGGCTACACCTTC
>-|TRBV6-1|TRBJ2-7|TRBD1
CASSRDRGSYEQYF
TGTGCCAGCAGCCGGGACAGGGGTTCCTACGAGCAGTACTTC
>-|TRBV4-1|TRBJ2-1|TRBD2
CASSQAGLAGGPSYNEQFF
TGCGCCAGCAGCCAGGCTGGACTAGCGGGAGGGCCTTCCTACAATGAGCAGTTCTTC
>few|TRBV7-6|TRBJ2-7|-
CASSLVAFSYEQYF
TGTGCCAGCAGCTTAGTAGCCTTTTCGTACGAGCAGTACTTC
>-|TRBV28|TRBJ2-3|TRBD1
CAGSFHDRGPDTQYF
TGTGCCGGCAGTTTCCACGACAGGGGCCCAGATACGCAGTATTTT
>-|TRBV28|TRBJ1-5|-
CASSYGGGRGNQPQHF
TGTGCCAGCAGTTATGGAGGCGGTCGAGGCAATCAGCCCCAGCATTTT
>-|TRBV4-3|TRBJ1-1|-
CASSQDLEGEAFF
TGCGCCAGCAGCCAAGACCTCGAGGGTGAAGCTTTCTTT
>-|TRBV7-2|TRBJ1-5|-
CASRGGGQGGNQPQHF
TGTGCCAGCAGAGGGGGTGGGCAGGGTGGTAATCAGCCCCAGCATTTT
>once|TRBV18|TRBJ1-1|TRBD1
CASSPRGGTGNTEAFF
TGTGCCAGCTCACCACGGGGGGGGACAGGGAACACTGAAGCTTTCTTT
>-|TRBV6-5|TRBJ2-5|TRBD1
CASRPDREAWTQYF
TGTGCCAGCAGACCCGACAGGGAAGCATGGACCCAGTACTTC
>-|TRBV28|TRBJ2-7|TRBD1
CASKGGNEQYF
TGTGCCAGCAAAGGGGGCAACGAGCAGTACTTC
>-|TRBV4-3|TRBJ1-6|-
CASSQGTPGTPLHF
TGCGCCAGCAGCCAAGGGACCCCGGGGACACCCCTCCACTTT
>-|TRBV6-5|TRBJ2-1|TRBD2
CASSAGTSYDEQFF
TGTGCCAGCAGTGCCGGGACTAGCTACGATGAGCAGTTCTTC
>few|TRBV6-4|TRBJ2-6|-
CASSDQGTSGANVLTF
TGTGCCAGCAGTGACCAGGGGACATCTGGGGCCAACGTCCTGACTTTC
>-|TRBV28|TRBJ1-1|TRBD1
CASREQGRAFF
TGTGCCAGCAGGGAACAGGGGAGAGCTTTCTTT
>-|TRBV5-1|TRBJ1-1|-
CASSILQGPNTEAFF
TGCGCCAGCAGCATACTACAGGGACCGAACACTGAAGCTTTCTTT
>-|TRBV29-1|TRBJ2-2|TRBD1
CSVLRDTGAQNTGELFF
TGCAGCGTTCTTAGAGATACAGGGGCCCAGAACACCGGGGAGCTGTTTTTT
>few|TRBV2|TRBJ2-7|TRBD2
CASVTSGSYEQYF
TGTGCCAGCGTTACTAGCGGCTCCTACGAGCAGTACTTC
>-|TRBV6-4|TRBJ2-3|-
CASSAGTSTQYF
TGTGCCAGTTCTGCCGGGACTTCTACGCAGTATTTT
>few|TRBV6-6|TRBJ1-1|-
CATRQAQALNTEAFF
TGTGCCACCCGACAGGCCCAAGCTCTGAACACTGAAGCTTTCTTT
>once|TRBV7-9|TRBJ1-2|-
CASSLAFVGGREVYGYTF
TGTGCCAGCAGCTTAGCATTCGTTGGCGGCAGGGAGGTCTATGGCTACACCTTC
>-|TRBV6-1|TRBJ1-1|-
CASSLREMNTEAFF
TGTGCCAGCAGTCTGAGGGAGATGAACACTGAAGCTTTCTTT
>-|TRBV28|TRBJ1-1|-
CASREISGPGGAFF
TGTGCCAGCAGGGAGATTAGTGGACCCGGAGGGGCTTTCTTT
>few|TRBV2|TRBJ1-2|TRBD1
CATTKDRAYGYTF
TGTGCCACCACCAAGGACAGGGCCTATGGCTACACCTTC
>-|TRBV6-5|TRBJ2-3|-
CASSYSNQDTQYF
TGTGCCAGCAGTTACTCGAACCAGGATACGCAGTATTTT
>-|TRBV14|TRBJ2-3|-
CASSQTTLREDTQYF
TGTGCCAGCAGCCAAACCACTTTGAGGGAGGATACGCAGTATTTT
>-|TRBV6-1|TRBJ2-3|-
CASSKPDTQYF
TGTGCCAGCAGTAAGCCAGATACGCAGTATTTT
>-|TRBV7-9|TRBJ2-1|-
CATTGGRENIDEQFF
TGTGCCACCACTGGGGGGCGGGAGAACATCGATGAGCAGTTCTTC
>once|TRBV5-5|TRBJ1-3|-
CASSLPSGPPSGNTIYF
TGTGCCAGCAGCTTGCCCTCAGGGCCACCCTCTGGAAACACCATATATTTT
>-|TRBV5-6|TRBJ1-1|-
CASSWGGTEAFF
TGTGCCAGCAGCTGGGGGGGAACTGAAGCTTTCTTT
>-|TRBV27|TRBJ2-7|TRBD2
CASKLAGRVYEQYF
TGTGCCAGCAAACTAGCGGGCCGGGTCTACGAGCAGTACTTC
>-|TRBV7-9|TRBJ2-7|-
CASSLSWRAGQYF
TGTGCCAGCAGCTTATCTTGGAGGGCCGGGCAGTACTTC
>-|TRBV6-6|TRBJ2-7|TRBD2
CASKPYPGLAGEQYF
TGTGCCAGCAAACCCTATCCGGGACTAGCGGGGGAGCAGTACTTC
>-|TRBV28|TRBJ2-1|TRBD2
CASKGQGLVYNEQFF
TGTGCCAGCAAGGGCCAAGGACTAGTTTACAATGAGCAGTTCTTC